This T cell receptor (beta chain) derives from a study of T cells after yellow fever vaccination. Findings and limits, study-wide: Among primary-vaccination clones, most reappeared after the booster, at about 95% for CD4 and more than 75% for CD8. The bulk population could contribute abundant contaminating clonotypes to FACS-sorted repertoires.

This CDR3 is 14 amino acids long. Germline V gene sequence: CDR1 MNHNY, CDR2 SVGAGI (reference sequence). Trimming stripped 4 bases from V and 6 bases from J, with 10 bases between. TCRdb fed the 5' RACE reads into MiXCR, producing one record per CDR3 protein. The sample has 300,000 to 400,000 distinct CDR3 sequences, 3.5% to 4.5% seen once; the top ten hold 24%. This clonotype was found many times. Antigen unknown. The clonotype originates from a man aged 18 to 30 who received the YFV17D yellow fever vaccine. This chain connects TRBV6-6 to TRBJ1-6; the D is unclear. Specimen: PBMCs, collected 5 days after the yellow fever booster vaccination. DNA of the CDR3: TGTGCCAGCAGTTGGGGAAGGGCTAATTCACCCCTCCACTTT. This translates into CASSWGRANSPLHF.